A single sample is the source of the 13 T cell receptor beta chains below, sequenced in a study of T cells in Graves' hyperthyroidism and ophthalmopathy. Amplification yielded TCR beta CDR3 regions, with RNA transcripts as the source. HTBI primers were used for first-round RT-PCR of the TCR CDR3. TCRdb reanalysed the multiplex PCR reads using MiXCR and keeps one entry per CDR3 protein. In the table there are roughly 580,000 distinct CDR3 sequences, about 14% of which are singletons. Specimen: blood. The receptors shown here come from a woman aged 30 to 39 with Graves' hyperthyroidism that later progressed to Graves' ophthalmopathy.

This clonotype was counted ten times or more. CDR3 protein: CASSPGQGGVGNQPQHF. Written as DNA, the CDR3 is TGTGCCAGCAGCCCGGGACAGGGTGGGGTGGGCAATCAGCCCCAGCATTTT. This chain joins TRBV6-1 and TRBJ1-5; 9 bases are a match to TRBD1. This CDR3 contains 17 residues. Germline V gene data show CDR1 as MNHNS and CDR2 as SASEGT. V lost 6 bases to trimming and J lost 2 bases; unmatched junction nucleotides: 11.

This clonotype was seen a handful of times. This rearrangement joins TRBV5-1 to TRBJ2-7, with D perhaps matching TRBD2 (5 bases). Germline assignment: CDR1 SGHRS and CDR2 YFSETQ. The CDR3 totals 14 residues. Between the trimmed V and J ends, which lost 5 bases and 6 bases, there was a span of 18 bases. CDR3 loop: CASSAGLKHSEQYF. In nucleotides, the CDR3 is TGCGCCAGCAGTGCGGGCTTAAAGCACTCCGAGCAGTACTTC. The full variable domain, rest sourced from reference TRBV5-1 and TRBJ2-7, is KAGVTQTPRYLIKTRGQQVTLSCSPISGHRSVSWYQQTPGQGLQFLFEYFSETQRNKGNFPGRFSGRQFSNSRSEMNVSTLELGDSALYLCASSAGLKHSEQYFGPGTRLTVT.

The gene calls are TRBV10-3 and TRBJ2-2; no reliable D call. CDR1 is ENHRY, CDR2 SYGVKD, per germline. V lost 6 bases and J lost 5, with 7 bases in between. This CDR3 is built from 12 residues. Written as DNA, the CDR3 is TGTGCCATCAGAGGAGCGACCGGGGAGCTGTTTTTT. Protein sequence: CAIRGATGELFF.

The table lists this clonotype with many counts. V is TRBV3-1 and J is TRBJ2-2, with D uncertain. The CDR3 length is 16 residues. CDR1 is LGHDT, CDR2 YNNKEL, per germline (reference sequence). V gave up 0 bases and J gave up 3 bases, with 11 bases separating them. The CDR3 spells CASSQDAAQDTGELFF. For the CDR3, the DNA is TGTGCCAGCAGCCAAGATGCAGCGCAAGACACCGGGGAGCTGTTTTTT.

This clonotype was seen many times. The rearrangement uses TRBV15 and TRBJ2-3, with unresolved D. Trimming pared 0 bases from V and 0 bases from J, leaving 7 bases between. The CDR3 length is 15 residues. CDR1 is LNHNV, CDR2 YYDKDF, per germline (reference sequence). The CDR3, as DNA: TGTGCCACCAGCAGAGATCTTTTGAGCACAGATACGCAGTATTTT. Residues: CATSRDLLSTDTQYF.

This clonotype has a count of ten or more. The genes are TRBV3-1 and TRBJ2-7; TRBD2 matches at 11 bases. The CDR3 loop spans 15 amino acids. In germline, CDR1 is LGHDT, CDR2 YNNKEL (reference sequence). V gave up 6 bases and J gave up 0 bases; unmatched junction bases: 4. This CDR3 is CASSPTSGSSYEQYF. CDR3 nucleotide sequence: TGTGCCAGCAGTCCCACTAGCGGGAGCTCCTACGAGCAGTACTTC.

This clonotype was recorded many times. The chain uses TRBV27 and TRBJ1-2; TRBD1 might be the D (6 bases). In germline, CDR1 is MNHEY, CDR2 SMNVEV (reference sequence). The V gene lost 1 base and the J gene lost 7 bases, with 16 bases spanning the gap. The length of the CDR3 is 15 residues. In DNA, the CDR3 is TGTGCCAGCAGTTTATACCCTGCGGGGGCCGGTGGCTACACCTTC. Translated: CASSLYPAGAGGYTF.

This clonotype was seen repeatedly, ten times or more. The J gene is TRBJ2-5, the V gene TRBV19, with TRBD2 matching 11 bases. The CDR3 has 16 residues. Germline V gene sequence: CDR1 LNHDA, CDR2 SQIVND (reference sequence). V lost 4 bases and J lost 3; bases outside the gene matches: 7. Here the CDR3 reads CASSTPGTSGKETQYF. The CDR3 bases are TGTGCCAGTAGTACTCCCGGGACTAGCGGAAAAGAGACCCAGTACTTC.

This clonotype was detected ten times or more. This chain uses TRBV29-1 with TRBJ2-3; 7 nucleotides line up with TRBD2. V was clipped by 6 bases and J by 0 bases; unmatched bases: 0. The CDR3 covers 12 residues. The germline V gene encodes CDR1 SQVTM and CDR2 ANQGSEA. The DNA of the CDR3 is TGCAGCGTGGGAGGGAGCACAGATACGCAGTATTTT. Protein product: CSVGGSTDTQYF.

This clonotype has at least ten counts. The CDR3 region has the DNA TGTGCCATCAGTGTCAAGCAGAAGGACACCTTTAACTATGGCTACACCTTC. Protein: CAISVKQKDTFNYGYTF. The chain joins TRBV10-3 to TRBJ1-2; the D gene is possibly TRBD1 (5 bases). The CDR3 spans 17 residues. Germline CDR1 is ENHRY and CDR2 is SYGVKD. Trimming took off 4 bases at V and 1 base at J, with 19 bases between the two ends.

This clonotype has just a few counts. V is TRBV5-5 and J is TRBJ1-4; perhaps TRBD1 as D (5 bases). The CDR3 is 17 residues long. The ends were cut back, 1 base at V and 8 bases at J, with 21 bases in the middle. Looked up from germline, CDR1 is SGHKS and CDR2 is YYEKEE (reference sequence). CDR3 sequence: CASSLRGQTSLEEKLFF. The CDR3 DNA follows: TGTGCCAGCAGCTTGCGGGGCCAGACTTCCCTGGAAGAAAAACTGTTTTTT.

CDR3 residues: CATRDGRRSNQPQHF. As DNA, the CDR3 is TGTGCCACCAGGGACGGTCGAAGAAGCAATCAGCCCCAGCATTTT. V usage is TRBV24-1 and J usage is TRBJ1-5; D remains unclear. V was trimmed by 7 bases and J by 1 base, leaving 13 bases between them. The CDR3 covers 15 residues. Germline V gene data show CDR1 as KGHDR and CDR2 as SFDVKD.

This clonotype was seen at least ten times. The chain recombines TRBV20-1 with TRBJ1-5; the D is unclear. Looked up from germline, CDR1 is DFQATT and CDR2 is SNEGSKA (reference sequence). The CDR3 is 15 residues long. Trimming shortened V by 5 bases and J by 0 bases, and 14 bases separated the two germline ends. The CDR3 bases are TGCAGTGCTCGGACCCGTGTGTATAGCAATCAGCCCCAGCATTTT. Its protein product is CSARTRVYSNQPQHF.